A selection of T cell receptor beta chains follows, all from one sample in a study of T cells after yellow fever vaccination. TCRdb analysed the 5' RACE reads with MiXCR anew, one entry per CDR3 protein. Among tens of thousands of distinct CDR3 sequences, less than 5.5% were seen once, and the ten largest hold 15% to 25%. This material consisted of PBMCs, either bulk or a sorted T-cell subset (CD4+, CD8+, memory, or dextramer-sorted; not recorded which), taken 35 to 50 days after the first yellow fever vaccination. These TCRs come from a man between 18 and 35 years old who received the YFV17D yellow fever vaccine. Both conserved end residues are part of each CDR3. The order of the fields is D gene, V gene, clone size, J gene, CDR3 DNA, CDR3 protein. D genes are given only for firm matches. Sizes are listed as how often the clone was seen (once, few, many) or a class if it is expanded.

d_gene: NA
v_gene: TRBV5-6
abundance: large
j_gene: TRBJ1-1
CDR3nt: TGTGCCAGCAGCTTGGAAGGGTACGGGACGCCGGCTGAAGCTTTCTTT
CDR3aa: CASSLEGYGTPAEAFF

d_gene: TRBD1
v_gene: TRBV2
abundance: many
j_gene: TRBJ1-2
CDR3nt: TGTGCCAGCAGGGACCCCGGGACAGGCTGGACCTTC
CDR3aa: CASRDPGTGWTF

d_gene: TRBD2
v_gene: TRBV5-4
abundance: many
j_gene: TRBJ2-5
CDR3nt: TGTGCCAGCAGCATTCTAGCGGGGGAAGAGACCCAGTACTTC
CDR3aa: CASSILAGEETQYF

d_gene: NA
v_gene: TRBV5-4
abundance: many
j_gene: TRBJ2-1
CDR3nt: TGTGCCAGCAGCGCCGACTTGGGAGATTACAATGAGCAGTTCTTC
CDR3aa: CASSADLGDYNEQFF

d_gene: NA
v_gene: TRBV12-5
abundance: many
j_gene: TRBJ1-5
CDR3nt: TGTGCTAGTGGTTTTCCCAGCACCACCGGTCAGCCCCAGCATTTT
CDR3aa: CASGFPSTTGQPQHF

d_gene: NA
v_gene: TRBV5-6
abundance: many
j_gene: TRBJ2-7
CDR3nt: TGTGCCAGCAGCCTACAGCTTAGGTTCAGCTCCTACGAGCAGTACTTC
CDR3aa: CASSLQLRFSSYEQYF

d_gene: NA
v_gene: TRBV29-1
abundance: medium-sized
j_gene: TRBJ2-2
CDR3nt: TGCAGCGTTGAAGATTGGGGTTCTGAGGATTCCACCGGGGAGCTGTTTTTT
CDR3aa: CSVEDWGSEDSTGELFF

d_gene: NA
v_gene: TRBV12-3/TRBV12-4
abundance: many
j_gene: TRBJ1-1
CDR3nt: TGTGCCAGCAGTTTTTATGGTGAGGGGTTCGCTGAAGCTTTCTTT
CDR3aa: CASSFYGEGFAEAFF

d_gene: NA
v_gene: TRBV25-1
abundance: medium-sized
j_gene: TRBJ2-1
CDR3nt: TGTGCCAGCAGTATGAGACTTACCCCGGCGGATGAGCAGTTCTTC
CDR3aa: CASSMRLTPADEQFF

d_gene: NA
v_gene: TRBV5-1
abundance: many
j_gene: TRBJ2-1
CDR3nt: TGCGCCAGCAGCTGGGGGCCTAACAATGAGCAGTTCTTC
CDR3aa: CASSWGPNNEQFF

d_gene: NA
v_gene: TRBV29-1
abundance: many
j_gene: TRBJ1-2
CDR3nt: TGCAGCGTCACTCGCCAGTCTCTTGACTATGGCTACACCTTC
CDR3aa: CSVTRQSLDYGYTF

d_gene: TRBD1
v_gene: TRBV15
abundance: many
j_gene: TRBJ2-6
CDR3nt: TGTGCCACCAGCAGAGGGACAGGGGGCGTCGTGGCCAACGTCCTGACTTTC
CDR3aa: CATSRGTGGVVANVLTF

d_gene: NA
v_gene: TRBV7-2
abundance: many
j_gene: TRBJ2-3
CDR3nt: TGTGCCAGCAGCTTCTGGGGGACAGATACGCAGTATTTT
CDR3aa: CASSFWGTDTQYF

d_gene: TRBD1
v_gene: TRBV15
abundance: many
j_gene: TRBJ1-2
CDR3nt: TGTGCCACCAGCAGGGGGACAGGGGGAAGCTATGGCTACACCTTC
CDR3aa: CATSRGTGGSYGYTF

d_gene: TRBD1
v_gene: TRBV7-2
abundance: many
j_gene: TRBJ1-4
CDR3nt: TGTGCCAGCAGCTTAGTTTGGGGGACAGGGAATGAAAAACTGTTTTTT
CDR3aa: CASSLVWGTGNEKLFF

d_gene: TRBD2
v_gene: TRBV12-3/TRBV12-4
abundance: many
j_gene: TRBJ2-3
CDR3nt: TGTGCCAGCAGAAGGGCCCTAGCGGGGATTACGCAGTATTTT
CDR3aa: CASRRALAGITQYF

d_gene: NA
v_gene: TRBV5-6
abundance: few
j_gene: TRBJ1-2
CDR3nt: TGTGCCAGCAGCTTGGTTGTCCATGGCTACACCTTC
CDR3aa: CASSLVVHGYTF

d_gene: NA
v_gene: TRBV7-2
abundance: many
j_gene: TRBJ2-1
CDR3nt: TGTGCCAGCAGCTTCCGGGCTCCCAAAGGGGTCAATGAGCAGTTCTTC
CDR3aa: CASSFRAPKGVNEQFF

d_gene: NA
v_gene: TRBV3-1
abundance: many
j_gene: TRBJ2-7
CDR3nt: TGTGCCAGCAGCCGGGGCAGTCCTGGCTACGAGCAGTACTTC
CDR3aa: CASSRGSPGYEQYF

d_gene: NA
v_gene: TRBV28
abundance: few
j_gene: TRBJ2-3
CDR3nt: TGTGCCAGCAGTTTAGGGGCTACACAGGCCACAGATACGCAGTATTTT
CDR3aa: CASSLGATQATDTQYF

d_gene: TRBD1
v_gene: TRBV27
abundance: many
j_gene: TRBJ1-2
CDR3nt: TGTGCCAGCAGCCGACAGGGGAAATCCTATGGCTACACCTTC
CDR3aa: CASSRQGKSYGYTF

d_gene: NA
v_gene: TRBV18
abundance: many
j_gene: TRBJ1-2
CDR3nt: TGTGCCAGCTCACCACCGCAGGGCAGCTTCTATGGCTACACCTTC
CDR3aa: CASSPPQGSFYGYTF

d_gene: NA
v_gene: TRBV5-4
abundance: many
j_gene: TRBJ2-1
CDR3nt: TGTGCCAGCAGCTCCTCCTTCGACACCCCCTTCTTC
CDR3aa: CASSSSFDTPFF

d_gene: NA
v_gene: TRBV29-1
abundance: many
j_gene: TRBJ2-2
CDR3nt: TGCAGCAATTGGTGCCCCACGGAAGCGAGCGTTAACACCGGGGAGCTGTTTTTT
CDR3aa: CSNWCPTEASVNTGELFF

d_gene: NA
v_gene: TRBV6-1
abundance: many
j_gene: TRBJ2-5
CDR3nt: TGTGCCAGCTCGGGGAATGGGCATCAAGAGACCCAGTACTTC
CDR3aa: CASSGNGHQETQYF

d_gene: NA
v_gene: TRBV7-2
abundance: many
j_gene: TRBJ2-3
CDR3nt: TGTGCCAGCAGCTCCGTGGAGGGGTCCGTCGATACGCAGTATTTT
CDR3aa: CASSSVEGSVDTQYF

d_gene: NA
v_gene: TRBV6-1
abundance: many
j_gene: TRBJ2-1
CDR3nt: TGTGCCAGCAGGAGGGTGACCGTTGACAATGAGCAGTTCTTC
CDR3aa: CASRRVTVDNEQFF

d_gene: NA
v_gene: TRBV5-1
abundance: medium-sized
j_gene: TRBJ2-3
CDR3nt: TGCGCCAGCAGCCAACCAGAAGGGGATACGCAGTATTTT
CDR3aa: CASSQPEGDTQYF

d_gene: TRBD1
v_gene: TRBV3-1
abundance: many
j_gene: TRBJ1-1
CDR3nt: TGTGCCAGCAGCCGGGGACAGTCGAACACTGAAGCTTTCTTT
CDR3aa: CASSRGQSNTEAFF

d_gene: NA
v_gene: TRBV6-5
abundance: many
j_gene: TRBJ1-3
CDR3nt: TGTGCCAGCAGGGGAGGCAGTATCTCTGGAAACACCATATATTTT
CDR3aa: CASRGGSISGNTIYF

d_gene: NA
v_gene: TRBV5-1
abundance: many
j_gene: TRBJ1-4
CDR3nt: TGCGCCAGCAGCCCGACCCAGGGAAATGAAAAACTGTTTTTT
CDR3aa: CASSPTQGNEKLFF

d_gene: NA
v_gene: TRBV12-2
abundance: few
j_gene: TRBJ2-3
CDR3nt: TGTGCAAGTCGCTTAGCTACAGATACGCAGTATTTT
CDR3aa: CASRLATDTQYF

d_gene: TRBD2
v_gene: TRBV19
abundance: many
j_gene: TRBJ2-3
CDR3nt: TGTGCCAGTACTGCAGCGGGGGACACAGATACGCAGTATTTT
CDR3aa: CASTAAGDTDTQYF

d_gene: TRBD1
v_gene: TRBV9
abundance: many
j_gene: TRBJ1-1
CDR3nt: TGTGCCAGCAGCGCCAGGGGGTCGTTCACTGAAGCTTTCTTT
CDR3aa: CASSARGSFTEAFF